This entry is about one T cell receptor (beta chain). Its antigen target is currently unknown. Qualities for individual bases were not recorded, and no much larger clone is one base off. This entry is derived from a study of blood T cell repertoires in COVID-19 (dated by TCRdb to the early 2020s). Background for the entire study: Collaborator samples came from the United States, Italy and Spain and covered acute and convalescent phases of COVID-19. The material from the prospective study consisted of cDNA or gDNA derived from T cells, B-cell-depleted T cells, or PBMCs. The dataset comprised deeply sampled blood TCRbeta repertoires from subjects exposed to, actively infected with, or recovered from COVID-19. The repertoires were released in a freely available public database intended as a resource for research on the immune response to SARS-CoV-2. The samples were drawn from two sources: the first 160 participants of the ongoing ImmuneRACE study, and over 1,000 subjects contributed by 6 global collaborators. Nearly every sample came with metadata listing a de-identified subject ID, COVID-19 status, age in years and sex. HLA class I and class II types, where available, came from metadata supplied by the sample provider rather than from assay-based typing.

What the work shows at the level of the full study, not this receptor alone: The quantity of clinical and demographic metadata differed by source and by participant and was supplied without curation.

TCRbeta CDR3 regions were amplified from genomic DNA by means of the immunoSEQ Assay, a bias-controlled multiplex PCR. The study's processing was this. The number of nucleated cells in each sample was estimated by amplification of reference gene primers within the assay. Sequence reads were collapsed and filtered to measure the absolute abundance of every unique TCRbeta CDR3 rearrangement. For each sample, productive Simpson clonality was calculated as the square root of Simpson's diversity index across productive rearrangements. Imported from immuneACCESS, the table was reduced by TCRdb to in-frame sequences with V and J called. These copies leave out some clones; in studies compared against another copy, an unresolved V gene accounts for under half, and the cause of the remainder is not known. The V and J calls and clone size were taken over from that table, and D and trimming were inferred from the DNA. The sample has some 83,000 clones on record, roughly four fifths of them singletons. 11% of the sample is held by the ten biggest clonotypes.

The collaborating institutions used their own protocols to collect whole blood in K2EDTA tubes. For TCRbeta analysis, collaborators shipped samples as frozen whole blood, isolated PBMCs, or DNA extracted from either of those sample types. The receptor's source is a man between 50 and 59 years old with acute or convalescent COVID-19. What was sequenced was peripheral blood.

The CDR3: CASSSGLAGGNEQYF. The bases read TGTGCCAGCAGCTCTGGACTAGCGGGAGGCAACGAGCAGTACTTC. The chain was built from TRBV7-3 and TRBJ2-7; TRBD2 fits 14 bases in the junction. From V the trimming removes 4 bases and from J it removes 5 bases, while the gene matches leave 4 bases of the junction unaccounted for. Including cysteine and phenylalanine, the CDR3 has 15 amino acids. The retained sequence is limited to the CDR3, 45 bases, with the frame set at the first base. Sequences SGHTA (CDR1) and FQGTGA (CDR2) are obtained from the germline V gene.